The entry below describes one T cell receptor (beta chain). Its antigen remains unidentified. These data are taken from a study of cytomegalovirus exposure and HLA in healthy donors. Researchers ran the PCR with 60 Vbeta and 13 Jbeta primers. Profiling relied on immunoSEQ multiplex PCR, and the TCRdb table lists in-frame clones only, not all of them. In the table there are roughly 120,000 clones, about 80% of which are singletons. The study, taken as a whole, reports: Reported findings show TCR beta sequences accurately forecast HLA-A and HLA-B alleles in most subjects. In a later analysis, TCR beta V- and J-gene trimming showed a link to a missense DCLRE1C variant. Evidence from a later analysis indicated that most CMV-associated TCR beta chains looked HLA-restricted.

Donors counted as nominally healthy when sampled, yet unrecorded immune exposures were likely. Germline-derived CDR1 and CDR2 are MDHEN and SYDVKM. V dropped 5 bases and J dropped 0 bases, with 16 bases sitting between them. CDR3 length: 17 amino acids. The specimen was PBMCs. The TCR sequence derives from a human donor in good health. The V gene is TRBV28, the J gene TRBJ1-4; D remains ambiguous. The CDR3 sequence: CASSEVAGIATNEKLFF. The DNA for the CDR3 is TGTGCCAGCAGTGAGGTGGCGGGGATCGCAACTAATGAAAAACTGTTTTTT.